Listed below are T cell receptor beta chains from one sample, sequenced in a study of T cells in tuberculosis. Sequencing was performed with immunoSEQ multiplex PCR; in TCRdb, only in-frame clones are kept and a portion is missing. Of more than 35,000 clones listed, approximately 94% are singletons. The sequencing here drew on PBMCs, taken at tuberculosis diagnosis. The receptors were sampled from an adult with tuberculosis. CDR3s include the opening cysteine and the closing phenylalanine or tryptophan. The D gene is left open where the match is weak. The size entry is marked missing in some rows and otherwise reads once, few, many or a size class.

d_gene	j_gene	v_gene	abundance	CDR3aa	CDR3nt
-	TRBJ1-1	TRBV5-6	-	CASSGRAEAFF	TGTGCCAGCAGCGGCCGGGCTGAAGCTTTCTTT
-	TRBJ1-5	TRBV28	-	CASRTRGVQPQHF	TGTGCCAGCAGGACCCGGGGGGTTCAGCCCCAGCATTTT
-	TRBJ2-2	TRBV2	-	CATKQGYTGELFF	TGTGCCACGAAGCAGGGGTATACCGGGGAGCTGTTTTTT
TRBD1	TRBJ2-1	TRBV15	-	CATTRQGQNEQFF	TGTGCCACCACCAGACAGGGGCAGAATGAGCAGTTCTTC
-	TRBJ1-5	TRBV4-2	-	CASSQDASGASNQPQHF	TGTGCCAGCAGCCAAGATGCTTCCGGAGCTAGCAATCAGCCCCAGCATTTT
TRBD2	TRBJ2-3	TRBV5-4	-	CASSLRLAGNTDTQYF	TGTGCCAGCAGCTTGAGACTAGCGGGGAACACAGATACGCAGTATTTT
-	TRBJ2-1	TRBV10-1	-	CASSESFRGNEQFF	TGCGCCAGCAGTGAGTCGTTTCGGGGGAATGAGCAGTTCTTC
-	TRBJ1-2	TRBV5-5	-	CASSLAGRGTKGYTF	TGTGCCAGCAGCTTGGCGGGGAGGGGGACGAAGGGCTACACCTTC
-	TRBJ1-5	TRBV28	once	CASIKDRLGRGNQPQHF	TGTGCCAGCATCAAAGATAGGTTAGGCAGGGGCAATCAGCCCCAGCATTTT
TRBD1	TRBJ1-5	TRBV15	-	CATSRDRGNQPQHF	TGTGCCACCAGCAGGGACAGGGGTAATCAGCCCCAGCATTTT
TRBD1	TRBJ1-1	TRBV9	-	CASSAGQVLTEAFF	TGTGCCAGCAGCGCTGGACAGGTCCTCACTGAAGCTTTCTTT
-	TRBJ2-7	TRBV19	-	CASSFGASTNYEQYF	TGTGCCAGTAGTTTTGGTGCGTCTACGAACTACGAGCAGTACTTC
-	TRBJ1-3	TRBV5-1	-	CASSILGSSSGNTIYF	TGCGCCAGCAGCATACTAGGGTCAAGCTCTGGAAACACCATATATTTT
-	TRBJ2-3	TRBV11-3	-	CASRGGQSTDTQYF	TGTGCCAGCAGAGGAGGCCAGTCCACAGATACGCAGTATTTT
TRBD2	TRBJ2-4	TRBV5-8	-	CASGGGFDKNIQYF	TGTGCCAGCGGGGGGGGATTCGACAAAAACATTCAGTACTTC
-	TRBJ1-1	TRBV7-9	-	CASSSRTGGAPLTEAFF	TGTGCCAGCAGCTCCCGGACCGGCGGGGCACCTCTGACTGAAGCTTTCTTT
-	TRBJ2-3	TRBV5-1	-	CASSLVRVLGTDTQYF	TGCGCCAGCAGCTTAGTAAGAGTCCTAGGCACAGATACGCAGTATTTT
-	TRBJ1-5	TRBV19	-	CASALFGGNQPQHF	TGTGCCAGTGCCCTGTTCGGGGGCAATCAGCCCCAGCATTTT
-	TRBJ1-1	TRBV19	-	CASSQGGVRAFF	TGTGCCAGTAGCCAAGGAGGAGTGCGCGCTTTCTTT
-	TRBJ2-7	TRBV4-2	-	CASSQDISRAHEQYF	TGTGCCAGCAGCCAAGATATCTCGCGGGCCCACGAGCAGTACTTC
-	TRBJ2-5	TRBV11-3	-	CASTFTLGKRGETQYF	TGTGCCAGCACTTTTACGCTGGGGAAAAGGGGAGAGACCCAGTACTTC
-	TRBJ2-7	TRBV5-6	-	CASSPRGADSYEQYF	TGTGCCAGCAGCCCGCGTGGGGCTGACTCCTACGAGCAGTACTTC
-	TRBJ2-3	TRBV27	few	CASSSEWGGLMDTQYF	TGTGCCAGCAGTTCCGAATGGGGGGGCCTAATGGATACGCAGTATTTT
TRBD2	TRBJ2-3	TRBV9	-	CASSVEAGSQYF	TGTGCCAGCAGCGTCGAAGCGGGGTCACAGTATTTT
-	TRBJ1-5	TRBV19	-	CASSSVARGNQPQHF	TGTGCCAGTAGTAGCGTGGCTCGGGGCAATCAGCCCCAGCATTTT
TRBD2	TRBJ2-1	TRBV10-3	-	CAIRRSGGAYNEQFF	TGTGCCATCAGGCGTAGCGGGGGGGCTTACAATGAGCAGTTCTTC
-	TRBJ2-3	TRBV5-8	-	CASSLARGTPVTDTQYF	TGTGCCAGCAGCTTGGCCAGAGGGACTCCCGTCACAGATACGCAGTATTTT
-	TRBJ2-1	TRBV6-4	-	CASSKRGGGYNEQFF	TGTGCCAGCAGTAAGAGGGGGGGCGGTTACAATGAGCAGTTCTTC
-	TRBJ2-6	TRBV28	once	CASSFPWRGPGANVLTF	TGTGCCAGCAGTTTTCCCTGGAGGGGGCCTGGGGCCAACGTCCTGACTTTC
-	TRBJ1-1	TRBV6-1	-	CASRVGSNGEAFF	TGTGCCAGCAGGGTCGGGAGTAACGGTGAAGCTTTCTTT
TRBD1	TRBJ1-6	TRBV7-8	few	CASSPPTGGNSPLHF	TGTGCCAGCAGCCCGCCGACAGGGGGAAATTCACCCCTCCACTTT
-	TRBJ1-1	TRBV11-2	-	CASSPGGSNTEAFF	TGTGCCAGCAGCCCCGGGGGTTCAAACACTGAAGCTTTCTTT
TRBD2	TRBJ2-1	TRBV9	-	CASSVGLAGGAYNEQFF	TGTGCCAGCAGCGTAGGGCTAGCGGGGGGCGCCTACAATGAGCAGTTCTTC
-	TRBJ1-4	TRBV21-1	-	CASRGYKVHNEKLFF	TGTGCCAGCAGGGGCTACAAGGTGCATAATGAAAAACTGTTTTTT
-	TRBJ1-3	TRBV11-2	-	CASSPAASSSGNTIYF	TGTGCCAGCAGCCCTGCTGCTTCGAGCTCTGGAAACACCATATATTTT
TRBD1	TRBJ2-7	TRBV11-2	-	CASSRDRSYEQYF	TGTGCCAGCAGCCGGGACAGGTCCTACGAGCAGTACTTC
-	TRBJ1-6	TRBV6-5	-	CASSLNRDNNSPLHF	TGTGCCAGCAGTTTAAACCGGGACAATAATTCACCCCTCCACTTT
TRBD1	TRBJ1-4	TRBV18	-	CASSPRGQKNEKLFF	TGTGCCAGCTCACCAAGGGGGCAGAAAAATGAAAAACTGTTTTTT
-	TRBJ1-2	TRBV7-9	-	CASSISGYTYGYTF	TGTGCCAGCAGCATTTCAGGGTATACCTATGGCTACACCTTC
TRBD1	TRBJ1-5	TRBV6-6	-	CASSYLIQGGTQPQHF	TGTGCCAGCAGTTACTTAATCCAGGGGGGTACTCAGCCCCAGCATTTT
-	TRBJ2-7	TRBV14	-	CASSQTPPPSYEQYF	TGTGCCAGCAGCCAAACTCCTCCGCCCTCCTACGAGCAGTACTTC
-	TRBJ2-1	TRBV11-3	-	CASSLQAGAPNEQFF	TGTGCCAGCAGCCTACAGGCAGGGGCCCCCAATGAGCAGTTCTTC
TRBD1	TRBJ1-2	TRBV6-5	-	CASSYSTGTNYGYTF	TGTGCCAGCAGTTACTCGACAGGGACTAACTATGGCTACACCTTC
TRBD2	TRBJ2-1	TRBV7-2	-	CASSLVTSGYNEQFF	TGTGCCAGCAGCTTAGTGACTAGCGGTTACAATGAGCAGTTCTTC
-	TRBJ1-4	TRBV5-4	once	CASSRSSGQSEKLFF	TGTGCCAGCAGCCGGTCCTCAGGGCAGAGTGAAAAACTGTTTTTT
TRBD1	TRBJ1-2	TRBV9	-	CASSVGTGKLELGYGYTF	TGTGCCAGCAGCGTTGGGACAGGGAAGTTGGAACTAGGATATGGCTACACCTTC
-	TRBJ1-5	TRBV6-1	-	CASSELPSLPQHF	TGTGCCAGCAGTGAATTGCCCTCACTCCCCCAGCATTTT
-	TRBJ1-2	TRBV27	-	CASSPTPGYGYGYTF	TGTGCCAGCAGTCCTACACCAGGGTACGGGTATGGCTACACCTTC
TRBD1	TRBJ1-5	TRBV2	-	CASSVQGQGAQPQHF	TGTGCCAGCAGTGTACAGGGACAGGGGGCTCAGCCCCAGCATTTT